The 10 T cell receptor beta chains given below trace back to one sample, sequenced in a study of blood T cell repertoires in COVID-19. Repertoires were generated with immunoSEQ multiplex PCR, while TCRdb's copy carries only in-frame clones and drops some. This table holds around 100,000 clones, roughly nine tenths found once. Sequencing was done on a sample of peripheral blood. The receptor source for this set is a woman of 80 years or more in a cohort sampled during active COVID-19.

The genes are TRBV2 and TRBJ1-2; 9 nucleotides align to TRBD1. V lost 4 bases and J lost 4; bases outside the gene matches: 13. The CDR3 contains 17 residues. Germline V gene lookup returns CDR1 SNHLY and CDR2 FYNNEI. CDR3 sequence: CASSVSGQGLSTYGYTF. The CDR3 bases are TGTGCCAGCAGTGTGTCGGGACAGGGCCTCTCAACCTATGGCTACACCTTC.

V and J are TRBV4-1 and TRBJ2-5; 15 bases align to TRBD2. The trim removed 3 bases at V and 1 base at J, leaving 9 bases unmatched. The CDR3 is 19 residues long. Germline V gene sequence: CDR1 MGHRA, CDR2 YSYEKL. The DNA of the CDR3 is TGCGCCAGCAGCCACCCAGGACTAGCGGGGGGGCCGTTCCAAGAGACCCAGTACTTC. This encodes CASSHPGLAGGPFQETQYF.

The chain has TRBV28 and TRBJ1-6, with D possibly TRBD1 on 5 matching bases. The germline gives CDR1 MDHEN, CDR2 SYDVKM. With 1 base removed from V and 2 bases from J, the gap between germline ends came to 9 bases. The CDR3 runs 16 residues. CDR3 sequence reads: CASSLSGHPYNSPLHF. The CDR3 coding sequence is TGTGCCAGCAGTTTATCAGGACACCCCTATAATTCACCCCTCCACTTT.

J is TRBJ2-7 and V is TRBV6-5; TRBD1 agrees at 8 bases. V shed 4 bases, J shed 3 bases, and the junction held 8 bases outside the gene matches. Germline loops: CDR1 MNHEY, CDR2 SVGAGI. The CDR3 runs 15 residues. The CDR3 sequence: CASSSLGTGDYEQYF. The CDR3 DNA reads as TGTGCCAGCAGTTCCCTCGGGACAGGCGACTACGAGCAGTACTTC.

This chain connects TRBV24-1 to TRBJ1-4, with D possibly being TRBD1 (6 bases). Per the germline V gene, CDR1 is KGHDR and CDR2 is SFDVKD. The length of the CDR3 is 16 residues. The V end lost 5 bases, the J end lost 7 bases, and 19 bases lay between the germline ends. CDR3 amino acids: CATSANVGGASEKLFF. DNA of the CDR3: TGTGCCACCAGTGCGAATGTGGGGGGGGCGAGTGAAAAACTGTTTTTT.

V usage is TRBV3-1 (or the pseudogene TRBV3-2) and J usage is TRBJ2-4, with 10 bases lining up with TRBD1. Unmatched junction bases numbered 6, after V lost 5 bases and J lost 8 bases. Germline V lookup: CDR1 LGHDT, CDR2 YNNKEL (reference sequence). This CDR3 has 14 amino acids. CDR3 in amino acids: CASSSLGTGDIQYF. The CDR3 DNA is TGTGCCAGCAGCTCCCTCGGGACAGGGGACATTCAGTACTTC.

This clone occurred a few times. J is TRBJ1-1 and V is TRBV7-9; the D gene is possibly TRBD1 (6 bases). Trimming removed 6 bases at V and 3 bases at J, with 11 bases between. In germline, CDR1 is SEHNR, CDR2 FQNEAQ (reference sequence). CDR3 length: 13 residues. CDR3 DNA: TGTGCCAGCAGACAGGGAGCGGACACTGAAGCTTTCTTT. Translated: CASRQGADTEAFF.

The rearrangement joins TRBV5-8 to TRBJ1-3, with D perhaps matching TRBD1 (5 bases). V lost 2 bases and J lost 0, with 12 bases in between. The CDR3 runs 16 residues. Germline V gene data show CDR1 as SGHTS and CDR2 as YDEGEE. The CDR3 region has the DNA TGTGCCAGCAGCTTACCCGGGGACTACTCTGGAAACACCATATATTTT. Amino acids: CASSLPGDYSGNTIYF.

The chain has TRBV19 and TRBJ2-4, with TRBD2 matching 16 bases. CDR3 length: 19 amino acids. The ends lost 5 bases at V and 3 bases at J; junction bases unmatched: 10. Germline V gene sequence: CDR1 LNHDA, CDR2 SQIVND (reference sequence). The DNA of the CDR3 is TGTGCCAGTAGTCCCCACGGGACTAGCGGGGGGGCGAGCAAAAACATTCAGTACTTC. It is translated as CASSPHGTSGGASKNIQYF.

There are a few counts of this clone. The rearrangement links TRBV19 to TRBJ2-7, with D possibly being TRBD1 (6 bases). From germline, CDR1 is LNHDA and CDR2 SQIVND (reference sequence). This CDR3 contains 13 residues. V lost 3 bases, J lost 4 bases, and 10 bases lay in between. CDR3 residues: CASSIWDKYEQYF. The DNA for the CDR3 is TGTGCCAGTAGTATCTGGGACAAATACGAGCAGTACTTC. The complete variable domain, with remaining parts taken from reference TRBV19 and TRBJ2-7, reads DGGITQSPKYLFRKEGQNVTLSCEQNLNHDAMYWYRQDPGQGLRLIYYSQIVNDFQKGDIAEGYSVSREKKESFPLTVTSAQKNPTAFYLCASSIWDKYEQYFGPGTRLTVT.